This passage covers 2 T cell receptor beta chains from one sample sequenced in a study of CD8 T cells in Susac syndrome. When the RNA was reverse transcribed, random hexamers were used with an input of about 0.5 to 1 ug. TCRdb re-called the immunoSEQ multiplex PCR reads with MiXCR, one entry per CDR3 protein. The sample comprises 100,000 to 150,000 distinct CDR3 sequences, 90% to 95% of which are singletons, and roughly 0.087% rests with the top ten. The sample was CD4+ T cells from PBMCs. The receptor set was obtained from a human donor in good health.

The chain carries TRBV6-6 and TRBJ2-1; D not resolved. The germline V gene encodes CDR1 MNHNY and CDR2 SVGAGI (reference sequence). The CDR3 is 14 residues long. V shed 2 bases and J shed 5 bases, with 10 bases lying between them. CDR3: CASSYEGPNNEQFF. CDR3 nucleotide sequence: TGTGCCAGCAGTTACGAAGGCCCCAACAATGAGCAGTTCTTC.

This rearrangement joins TRBV6-2 or TRBV6-3 to TRBJ1-5; a weak D match, TRBD1 (5 bases). The CDR3 has 14 residues. Looked up from germline, CDR1 is MNHEY and CDR2 is SVGEGT. V was pared by 4 bases and J by 3 bases, with 10 bases between. In DNA, the CDR3 is TGTGCCAGCAGTTTACGAGGGGCCAATCAGCCCCAGCATTTT. It specifies CASSLRGANQPQHF.